One sample yielded the 12 T cell receptor beta chains listed below, sequenced in a study of shared clonotypes between healthy human individuals. Some clones are missing from TCRdb's copy, which holds only in-frame ones; the method was immunoSEQ multiplex PCR. Counted here are some 660,000 clones, around 73% occurring once; the ten biggest clones make up around 2%. The sequencing sample was made of memory CD4+ T cells sorted from blood. The subset: CD45RA-negative fraction. These receptors were collected from a woman aged 25 to 39 in good health.

The rearrangement joins TRBV6-1 to TRBJ2-1; D is unclear. Germline V lookup: CDR1 MNHNS, CDR2 SASEGT. V lost 6 bases and J 2 bases, leaving 8 bases between the germline ends. The CDR3 totals 13 residues. The CDR3 nucleotides are TGTGCCAGCAGACCCAACGCCTACAATGAGCAGTTCTTC. Protein: CASRPNAYNEQFF.

This sequence joins TRBV28 and TRBJ2-7; 10 bases match TRBD2. CDR1 and CDR2 (germline): MDHEN, SYDVKM. The CDR3 sequence is 15 residues long. The ends lost 5 bases at V and 4 bases at J; junction bases unmatched: 8. For the CDR3, the DNA is TGTGCCAGCAGTCCCAGCGGGAGGGCCCCATACGAGCAGTACTTC. It codes for CASSPSGRAPYEQYF. The full variable domain, its missing parts supplied by reference TRBV28 and TRBJ2-7, is DVKVTQSSRYLVKRTGEKVFLECVQDMDHENMFWYRQDPGLGLRLIYFSYDVKMKEKGDIPEGYSVSREKKERFSLILESASTNQTSMYLCASSPSGRAPYEQYFGPGTRLTVT.

The chain recombines TRBV18 with TRBJ2-1; D might be TRBD1 or TRBD2, each matching 5 bases. Germline CDR1 KGHSH, CDR2 LQKENI. CDR3 size: 17 residues. V lost 0 bases to trimming and J lost 2 bases, with 14 bases between them. CDR3 loop: CASSPPGPAHTYNEQFF. The CDR3 nucleotides read TGTGCCAGCTCACCACCGGGACCTGCCCACACCTACAATGAGCAGTTCTTC.

This clone was detected once. This chain's CDR3 is CASSLADDRYGYTF. The CDR3 nucleotides are TGCGCCAGCAGCTTGGCGGATGATCGGTATGGCTACACCTTC. The chain employs TRBV5-1 and TRBJ1-2; no definite D call. Germline V gives CDR1 SGHRS, CDR2 YFSETQ. This CDR3 has 14 residues. Trimming cost V 0 bases and J 5 bases, with 11 bases left between them.

The V and J genes are TRBV21-1 and TRBJ2-2; the listed D gene, TRBD2, was not tested against the DNA. TRBV21-1 is a pseudogene segment. CDR3 length equals 19 residues. In DNA form, the CDR3 reads TGTGCCAGCAGCAAAGGAGGTCCGCTAGCGGGAGATGGTGTCGGGGAGCTGTTTTTT. Its translation: CASSKGGPLAGDGVGELFF.

V and J are TRBV7-3 and TRBJ2-1; TRBD1 matches 8 bases. Germline CDR1 SGHTA, CDR2 FQGTGA. This CDR3 region has 14 residues. The trim removed 5 bases at V and 5 bases at J, leaving 5 bases unmatched. In DNA, the CDR3 is TGTGCCAGCAGCATCGGACAGGGAAACAATGAGCAGTTCTTC. Its translation is CASSIGQGNNEQFF.

The chain joins TRBV2 to TRBJ2-2; TRBD2 is a possible D gene (6 bases). Germline V gene sequence: CDR1 SNHLY, CDR2 FYNNEI. Between the trimmed V and J ends, which lost 1 base and 7 bases, there was a span of 19 bases. The length of the CDR3 is 17 residues. The CDR3 DNA reads as TGTGCCAGCAGTGAAGGCCGTTTCGGTAGCGGCATCGGGGAGCTGTTTTTT. It specifies CASSEGRFGSGIGELFF.

The V gene is TRBV18, the J gene TRBJ1-5, with D perhaps matching TRBD1 (5 bases). Per germline, CDR1 KGHSH and CDR2 LQKENI. The CDR3 totals 17 residues. Trimming took 5 bases from V and 0 from J, leaving 17 bases between them. Here the CDR3 DNA reads TGTGCCAGCTCAAATACCCGACAGCCTCATAGCAATCAGCCCCAGCATTTT. Encoded protein: CASSNTRQPHSNQPQHF.

This clone was recorded only once. The rearrangement uses TRBV5-4 and TRBJ2-5; 8 bases align to TRBD2. Trimming cost V 4 bases and J 4 bases; bases outside gene matches: 12. Germline CDR1 and CDR2: SGHNT and YYREEE (reference sequence). CDR3 length: 16 amino acids. The CDR3 loop reads CASSAPTGGRIETQYF. The CDR3 region has the DNA TGTGCCAGCAGCGCACCCACGGGGGGGAGGATAGAGACCCAGTACTTC.

V is TRBV28 and J is TRBJ2-2; D gene ambiguous. CDR3 length equals 15 residues. V lost 5 bases, J lost 8 bases, and 18 bases lay in between. Germline V CDR1 and CDR2: MDHEN, SYDVKM. In DNA form, the CDR3 reads TGTGCCAGCAGTCTACCCGACCAAGCCGTAGGGGAGCTGTTTTTT. Its translation is CASSLPDQAVGELFF. Full variable domain (missing parts from reference TRBV28 and TRBJ2-2): DVKVTQSSRYLVKRTGEKVFLECVQDMDHENMFWYRQDPGLGLRLIYFSYDVKMKEKGDIPEGYSVSREKKERFSLILESASTNQTSMYLCASSLPDQAVGELFFGEGSRLTVL.

This clone came up many times. V usage is TRBV5-6 and J usage is TRBJ2-7, with TRBD2 matching 7 bases. The CDR3 is 14 amino acids. V lost 1 base to trimming and J lost 0 bases; unmatched junction nucleotides: 1. Germline V lookup: CDR1 SGHDT, CDR2 YYEEEE. CDR3 sequence (DNA): TGTGCCAGCAGCTTGTGGGGGGGCTCCTACGAGCAGTACTTC. It encodes CASSLWGGSYEQYF.

J is TRBJ2-3 and V is TRBV28; 14 positions match TRBD2. V shed 3 bases, J shed 1 base, and the junction held 3 bases outside the gene matches. In germline, CDR1 is MDHEN, CDR2 SYDVKM. This CDR3 spans 17 amino acids. CDR3 protein: CASSLEGLAGGTDTQYF. DNA of the CDR3: TGTGCCAGCAGTTTGGAGGGACTAGCGGGAGGCACAGATACGCAGTATTTT.